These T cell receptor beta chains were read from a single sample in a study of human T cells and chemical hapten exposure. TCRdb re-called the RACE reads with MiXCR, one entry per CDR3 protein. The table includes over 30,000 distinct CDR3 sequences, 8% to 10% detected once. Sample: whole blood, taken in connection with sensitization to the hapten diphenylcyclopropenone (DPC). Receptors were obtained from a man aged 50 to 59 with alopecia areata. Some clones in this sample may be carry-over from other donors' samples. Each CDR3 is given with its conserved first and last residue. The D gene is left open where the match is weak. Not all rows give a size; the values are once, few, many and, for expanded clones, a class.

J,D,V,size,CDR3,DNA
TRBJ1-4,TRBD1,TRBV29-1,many,CSVGGQGDEKLFF,TGCAGCGTTGGGGGACAGGGGGATGAAAAACTGTTTTTT
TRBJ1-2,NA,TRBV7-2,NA,CASSPPDERILQYGYTF,TGTGCCAGCAGCCCCCCAGACGAGAGGATCCTCCAATATGGCTACACCTTC
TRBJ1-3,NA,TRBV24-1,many,CATSAAGNTIYF,TGTGCCACCAGTGCAGCTGGAAACACCATATATTTT
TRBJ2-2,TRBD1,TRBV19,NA,CASSINSGGTGELFF,TGTGCCAGTAGTATCAACTCAGGGGGCACCGGGGAGCTGTTTTTT
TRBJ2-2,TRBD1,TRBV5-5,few,CASSPGTGNSGELFF,TGTGCCAGCAGCCCCGGGACAGGGAATTCCGGGGAGCTGTTTTTT
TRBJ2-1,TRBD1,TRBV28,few,CASRPGDRVYNEQFF,TGTGCCAGCAGGCCCGGGGACAGGGTCTACAATGAGCAGTTCTTC
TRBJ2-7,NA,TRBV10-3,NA,CAISKTGKQGEQHF,TGTGCCATCAGTAAGACGGGAAAGCAAGGGGAGCAGCACTTC
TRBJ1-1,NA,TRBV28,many,CASSLQREVNTEAFF,TGTGCCAGCAGTTTGCAGCGAGAGGTGAACACTGAAGCTTTCTTT
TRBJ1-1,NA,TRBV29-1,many,CSATGGGTEAFF,TGCAGCGCCACTGGGGGAGGAACTGAAGCTTTCTTT
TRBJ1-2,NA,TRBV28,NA,CASFAANYGYTF,TGTGCCAGCTTTGCCGCTAACTATGGCTACACCTTC
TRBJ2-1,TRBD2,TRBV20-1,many,CSARRGTGGYNEQFF,TGCAGTGCTAGGCGAGGTACGGGGGGCTACAATGAGCAGTTCTTC
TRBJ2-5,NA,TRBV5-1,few,CASSWAAVQETQYF,TGCGCCAGCAGTTGGGCAGCGGTTCAAGAGACCCAGTACTTC
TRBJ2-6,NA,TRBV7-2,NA,CASSFYRGGSGANVLTF,TGTGCCAGCAGCTTTTACAGGGGAGGCTCTGGGGCCAACGTCCTGACTTTC
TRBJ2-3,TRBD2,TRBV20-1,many,CSARVLAGDYTDTQYF,TGCAGTGCTAGAGTTCTAGCGGGGGATTACACAGATACGCAGTATTTT
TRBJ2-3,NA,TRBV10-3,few,CAISGARTDTQYF,TGTGCCATCAGTGGGGCTAGGACAGATACGCAGTATTTT
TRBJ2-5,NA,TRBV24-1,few,CATAEEETQYF,TGTGCCACCGCAGAGGAAGAGACCCAGTACTTC
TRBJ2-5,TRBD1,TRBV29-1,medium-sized,CSVVGQGGETQYF,TGCAGCGTAGTTGGACAGGGTGGAGAGACCCAGTACTTC
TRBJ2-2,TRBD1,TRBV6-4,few,CASSREQGTGELFF,TGTGCCAGCAGTAGAGAACAGGGGACCGGGGAGCTGTTTTTT
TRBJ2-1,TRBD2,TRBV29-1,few,CSAQGLAVEQFF,TGCAGCGCCCAGGGACTAGCTGTTGAGCAGTTCTTC
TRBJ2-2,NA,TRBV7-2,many,CASRPPVITGELFF,TGTGCCAGCAGGCCGCCAGTTATTACCGGGGAGCTGTTTTTT
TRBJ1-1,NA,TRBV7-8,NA,CASSPRAQTNTEAFF,TGTGCCAGCAGCCCGAGGGCGCAGACGAACACTGAAGCTTTCTTT
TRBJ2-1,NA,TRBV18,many,CASSPLFAYNEQFF,TGTGCCAGCTCACCACTCTTCGCCTACAATGAGCAGTTCTTC
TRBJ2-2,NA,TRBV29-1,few,CSARDTAWTGELFF,TGCAGCGCTCGGGACACCGCGTGGACCGGGGAGCTGTTTTTT
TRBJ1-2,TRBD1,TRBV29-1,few,CSVDRTGNGYTF,TGCAGCGTTGATCGGACAGGGAACGGCTACACCTTC
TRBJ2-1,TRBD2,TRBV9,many,CASSVGGTSGRIYNEQFF,TGTGCCAGCAGCGTAGGGGGGACTAGCGGGAGAATTTACAATGAGCAGTTCTTC
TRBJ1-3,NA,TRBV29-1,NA,CRSGGNTIYF,TGCAGATCAGGGGGAAACACCATATATTTT
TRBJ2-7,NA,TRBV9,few,CASTTAADSYEQYF,TGTGCCAGCACGACTGCCGCTGATTCCTACGAGCAGTACTTC
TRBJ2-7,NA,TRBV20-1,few,CSARGRAYEQYF,TGCAGTGCTAGGGGCCGGGCGTACGAGCAGTACTTC
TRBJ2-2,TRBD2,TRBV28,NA,CASSLPGLAEGAGELFF,TGTGCCAGCAGCCTCCCGGGACTAGCGGAGGGGGCCGGGGAGCTGTTTTTT
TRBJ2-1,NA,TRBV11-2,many,CASSLDRASVHEQFF,TGTGCCAGCAGCTTAGATCGGGCTAGTGTCCATGAGCAGTTCTTC
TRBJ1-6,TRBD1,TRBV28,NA,CASSFGGQEISPLHF,TGTGCCAGCAGTTTCGGGGGACAGGAAATCTCACCCCTCCACTTT
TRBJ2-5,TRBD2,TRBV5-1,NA,CASSSPSSGLGETQYF,TGCGCCAGCAGCTCCCCCTCTAGCGGGCTGGGGGAGACCCAGTACTTC
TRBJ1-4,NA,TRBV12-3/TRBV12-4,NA,CASRLRDEKLFF,TGTGCCAGCCGACTACGGGATGAAAAACTGTTTTTT
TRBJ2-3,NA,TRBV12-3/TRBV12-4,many,CASSLTLASTDTQYF,TGTGCCAGCAGTTTAACCCTAGCGAGCACAGATACGCAGTATTTT
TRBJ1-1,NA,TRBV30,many,CAWSKVSTGLNTEAFF,TGTGCCTGGAGCAAAGTCTCGACAGGCCTAAACACTGAAGCTTTCTTT
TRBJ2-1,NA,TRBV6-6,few,CASSPGNPYNEQFF,TGTGCCAGCAGTCCAGGGAACCCCTACAATGAGCAGTTCTTC
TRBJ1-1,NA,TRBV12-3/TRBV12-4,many,CASSFGLQNTEAFF,TGTGCCAGCAGTTTCGGACTGCAGAACACTGAAGCTTTCTTT
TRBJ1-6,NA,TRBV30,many,CAWSVLAGHYNSPLHF,TGTGCCTGGAGTGTGTTGGCCGGACACTATAATTCACCCCTCCACTTT
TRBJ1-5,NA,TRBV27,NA,CASSAKGGHIIYPQHF,TGTGCCAGCAGTGCTAAGGGGGGACATATAATCTATCCCCAGCATTTT
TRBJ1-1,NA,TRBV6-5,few,CASSYRLGLEGTEAFF,TGTGCCAGCAGTTACAGGTTAGGACTTGAGGGCACTGAAGCTTTCTTT
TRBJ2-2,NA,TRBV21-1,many,CASSNAGQGTGELFF,TGTGCCAGCAGCAATGCGGGACAGGGTACGGGGGAGCTGTTTTTT
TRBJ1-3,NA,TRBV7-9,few,CASSLDTASGNTIYF,TGTGCCAGCAGCCTTGACACCGCCTCTGGAAACACCATATATTTT
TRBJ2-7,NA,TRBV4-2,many,CASSPRDTISNEQYF,TGTGCCAGCAGCCCCCGGGACACTATTTCCAACGAGCAGTACTTC
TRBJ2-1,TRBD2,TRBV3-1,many,CASSFQTTQREKQFF,TGTGCCAGCAGCTTTCAAACCACCCAGCGGGAGAAACAGTTCTTC
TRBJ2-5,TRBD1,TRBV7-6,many,CASSLDRGAQYF,TGTGCCAGCAGCTTGGACAGGGGAGCCCAGTACTTC
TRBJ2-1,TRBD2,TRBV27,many,CASSGRVSYNEQFF,TGTGCCAGCAGCGGGAGGGTATCCTACAATGAGCAGTTCTTC
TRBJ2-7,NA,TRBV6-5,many,CASSYGADGTYEQYF,TGTGCCAGCAGTTACGGGGCAGACGGAACCTACGAGCAGTACTTC
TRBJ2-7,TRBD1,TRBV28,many,CASTDPGQGAYEQYF,TGTGCCAGCACCGACCCGGGACAGGGCGCCTACGAGCAGTACTTC
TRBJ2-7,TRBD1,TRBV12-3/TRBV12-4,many,CASSSVRGLYEQYF,TGTGCCAGCAGTTCAGTCAGGGGGTTGTACGAGCAGTACTTC
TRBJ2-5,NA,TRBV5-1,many,CASSPGGGRVETQYF,TGCGCCAGCAGCCCGGGCGGCGGCAGGGTGGAGACCCAGTACTTC
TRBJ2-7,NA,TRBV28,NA,CAVGSEQYF,TGTGCCGTCGGGTCGGAGCAGTACTTC
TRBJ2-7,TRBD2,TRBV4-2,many,CASSQGVAGGPYEQYF,TGTGCCAGCAGCCAAGGGGTAGCGGGAGGGCCATACGAGCAGTACTTC
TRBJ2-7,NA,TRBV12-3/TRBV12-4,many,CASSFPGLSQYF,TGTGCCAGCAGTTTCCCTGGGTTGTCCCAGTACTTC
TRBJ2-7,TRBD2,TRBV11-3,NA,CASSRGGYEQYF,TGTGCCAGCAGCCGCGGGGGCTACGAGCAGTACTTC